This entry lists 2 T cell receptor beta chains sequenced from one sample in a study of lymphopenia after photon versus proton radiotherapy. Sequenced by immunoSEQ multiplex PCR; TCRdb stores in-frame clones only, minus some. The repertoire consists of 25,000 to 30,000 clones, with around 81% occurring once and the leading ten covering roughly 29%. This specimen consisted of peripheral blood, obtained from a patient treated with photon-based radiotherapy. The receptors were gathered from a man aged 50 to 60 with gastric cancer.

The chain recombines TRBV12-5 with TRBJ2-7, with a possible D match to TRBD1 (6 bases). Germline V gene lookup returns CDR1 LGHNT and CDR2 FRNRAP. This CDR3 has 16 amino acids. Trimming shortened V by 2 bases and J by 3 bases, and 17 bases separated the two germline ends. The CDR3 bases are TGTGCTAGTGGTTTGTACCCGGACAGTGTGATCTACGAGCAGTACGTC. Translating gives CASGLYPDSVIYEQYV.

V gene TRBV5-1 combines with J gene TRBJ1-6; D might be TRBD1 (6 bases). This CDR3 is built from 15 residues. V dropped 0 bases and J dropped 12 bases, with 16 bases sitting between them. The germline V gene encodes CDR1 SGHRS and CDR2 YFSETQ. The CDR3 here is CASSLGRGGQGPLHF. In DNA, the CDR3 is TGCGCCAGCAGCTTGGGTCGTGGGGGGCAGGGACCCCTCCACTTT. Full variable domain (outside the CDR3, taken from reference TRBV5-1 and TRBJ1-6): KAGVTQTPRYLIKTRGQQVTLSCSPISGHRSVSWYQQTPGQGLQFLFEYFSETQRNKGNFPGRFSGRQFSNSRSEMNVSTLELGDSALYLCASSLGRGGQGPLHFGNGTRLTVT.